The rows below give T cell receptor beta chains drawn from one sample of a study of T cell repertoires in cytomegalovirus infection. Via MiXCR, TCRdb re-called the reads, giving one row per CDR3 protein. The sample carries around 900,000 distinct CDR3 sequences, more than 25% recorded once. No antigen is known for these receptors. The source was cultured CD8+ T cells from PBMCs, collected from culture after CMV antigen stimulation. These receptor sequences come from a human donor in good health (CMV status not recorded). Some clones in this sample may be carry-over from other donors' samples. Each CDR3 is given with its conserved first and last residue. Fields, in order: clone size, V gene, D gene, J gene, CDR3 protein, CDR3 DNA. The D gene is left open where the match is weak. The size entry is marked missing in some rows and otherwise reads once, few, many or a size class.

.,TRBV7-6,TRBD1,TRBJ1-4,CASSRNNPGQVNEKLFF,TGTGCCAGCAGCCGAAACAACCCGGGACAGGTTAATGAAAAACTGTTTTTT
many,TRBV7-8,TRBD2,TRBJ2-1,CASSPRTSGGRDEQFF,TGTGCCAGCAGCCCCAGGACTAGCGGGGGGAGAGATGAGCAGTTCTTC
.,TRBV12-3/TRBV12-4,.,TRBJ1-1,CASRMVVEAFF,TGTGCCAGCAGAATGGTGGTTGAAGCTTTCTTT
few,TRBV28,.,TRBJ1-1,CASSSAGARLEAFF,TGTGCCAGCAGTTCGGCAGGGGCTCGTCTCGAAGCTTTCTTT
.,TRBV6-5,.,TRBJ2-2,CASSSGLFANTGELFF,TGTGCCAGCAGTTCGGGACTCTTCGCGAACACCGGGGAGCTGTTTTTT
many,TRBV7-2,.,TRBJ2-5,CASSPWPAVYQETQYF,TGTGCCAGCAGCCCTTGGCCCGCTGTGTACCAAGAGACCCAGTACTTC
many,TRBV7-6,.,TRBJ1-5,CASSPNPPGLNQPQHF,TGTGCCAGCAGCCCCAATCCACCAGGGCTCAATCAGCCCCAGCATTTT
.,TRBV2,.,TRBJ1-5,CASSAGREKYQPQHF,TGTGCCAGCAGTGCCGGCAGGGAGAAGTATCAGCCCCAGCATTTT
once,TRBV7-2,TRBD1,TRBJ2-2,CASGFPGDRENTGELFF,TGTGCCAGCGGCTTCCCCGGGGACAGGGAAAACACCGGGGAGCTGTTTTTT
few,TRBV11-3,.,TRBJ2-2,CASSLDGGVGDNTGELFF,TGTGCCAGCAGCTTAGATGGCGGAGTGGGGGATAACACCGGGGAGCTGTTTTTT
.,TRBV10-3,TRBD1,TRBJ2-6,CAISGRDRQSSGANVLTF,TGTGCCATCAGTGGCCGGGACAGGCAAAGCTCTGGGGCCAACGTCCTGACTTTC
.,TRBV10-3,.,TRBJ2-3,CAISESFRQKLSTDTQYF,TGTGCCATCAGTGAGTCCTTTCGACAGAAACTGAGCACAGATACGCAGTATTTT